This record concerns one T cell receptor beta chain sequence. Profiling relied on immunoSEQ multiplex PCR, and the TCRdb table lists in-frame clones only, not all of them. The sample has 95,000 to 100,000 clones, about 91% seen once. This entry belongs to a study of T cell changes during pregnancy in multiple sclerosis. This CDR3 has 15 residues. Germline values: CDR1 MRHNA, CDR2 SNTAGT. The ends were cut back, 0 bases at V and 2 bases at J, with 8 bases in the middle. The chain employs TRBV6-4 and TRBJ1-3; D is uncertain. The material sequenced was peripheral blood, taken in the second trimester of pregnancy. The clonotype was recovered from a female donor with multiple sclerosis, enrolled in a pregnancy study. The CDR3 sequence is CASSDSHHPGNTIYF. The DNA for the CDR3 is TGTGCCAGCAGTGACTCACACCATCCTGGAAACACCATATATTTT.